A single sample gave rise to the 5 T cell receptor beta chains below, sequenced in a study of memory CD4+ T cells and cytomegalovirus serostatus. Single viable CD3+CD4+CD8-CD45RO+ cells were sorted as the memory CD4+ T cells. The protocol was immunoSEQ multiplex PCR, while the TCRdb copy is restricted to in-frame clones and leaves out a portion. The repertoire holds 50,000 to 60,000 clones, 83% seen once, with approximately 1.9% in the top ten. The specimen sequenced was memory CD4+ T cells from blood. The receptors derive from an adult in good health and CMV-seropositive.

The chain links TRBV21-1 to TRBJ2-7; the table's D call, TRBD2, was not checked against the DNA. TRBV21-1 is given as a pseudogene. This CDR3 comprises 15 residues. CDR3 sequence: CASSKTWQTLYEQYF. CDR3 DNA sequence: TGTGCCAGCAGCAAAACGTGGCAGACTCTCTACGAGCAGTACTTC.

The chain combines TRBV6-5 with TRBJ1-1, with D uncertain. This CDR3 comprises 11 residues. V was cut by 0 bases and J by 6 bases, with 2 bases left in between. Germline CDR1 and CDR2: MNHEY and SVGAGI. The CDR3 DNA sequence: TGTGCCAGCAGTTACTCCCCTGAAGCTTTCTTT. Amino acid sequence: CASSYSPEAFF.

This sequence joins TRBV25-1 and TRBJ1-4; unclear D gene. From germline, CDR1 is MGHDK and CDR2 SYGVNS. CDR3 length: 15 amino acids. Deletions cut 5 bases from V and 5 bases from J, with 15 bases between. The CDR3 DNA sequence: TGTGCCAGCAGTTCCGACACGTCACAGAATGAAAAACTGTTTTTT. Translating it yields CASSSDTSQNEKLFF. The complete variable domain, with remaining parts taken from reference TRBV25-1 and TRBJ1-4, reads EADIYQTPRYLVIGTGKKITLECSQTMGHDKMYWYQQDPGMELHLIHYSYGVNSTEKGDLSSESTVSRIRTEHFPLTLESARPSHTSQYLCASSSDTSQNEKLFFGSGTQLSVL.

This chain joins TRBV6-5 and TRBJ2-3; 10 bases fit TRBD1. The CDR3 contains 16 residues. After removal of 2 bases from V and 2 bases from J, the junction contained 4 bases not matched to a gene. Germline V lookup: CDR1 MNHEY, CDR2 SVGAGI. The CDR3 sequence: CASSYRQGASTDTQYF. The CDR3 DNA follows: TGTGCCAGCAGTTACCGACAGGGGGCGTCCACAGATACGCAGTATTTT.

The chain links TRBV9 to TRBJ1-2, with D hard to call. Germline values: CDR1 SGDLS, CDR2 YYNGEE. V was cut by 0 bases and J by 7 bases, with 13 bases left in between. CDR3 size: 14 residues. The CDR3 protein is CASSVGALRGGYTF. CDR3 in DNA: TGTGCCAGCAGCGTAGGGGCCCTCCGGGGTGGCTACACCTTC.